This T cell receptor (beta chain) came from a study of Tregs in tolerant kidney transplant recipients. Whole-study results and caveats: Donor-specific Treg expansion exceeded global Treg expansion in tolerant patients, suggesting antigen drive.

For this clone: Its antigen is unknown.

CDR1 LNHNV and CDR2 YYDKDF come from the germline V gene (reference sequence). The CDR3 spans 15 residues. V was clipped by 0 bases and J by 1 base, with 9 bases between them. Sequencing was performed with immunoSEQ multiplex PCR; in TCRdb, only in-frame clones are kept and a portion is missing. The table has about 110,000 clones, nearly 90% seen once. The source of this sequence is a human donor who received a combined kidney and bone marrow transplant. This sequence joins TRBV15 and TRBJ1-2, with D possibly matching TRBD1 (5 bases). The sample here was CD4+ T cells from blood, taken before the transplant. CDR3 sequence reads: CATSRERGLNYGYTF. CDR3 nucleotides: TGTGCCACCAGCAGAGAAAGGGGTCTTAACTATGGCTACACCTTC.